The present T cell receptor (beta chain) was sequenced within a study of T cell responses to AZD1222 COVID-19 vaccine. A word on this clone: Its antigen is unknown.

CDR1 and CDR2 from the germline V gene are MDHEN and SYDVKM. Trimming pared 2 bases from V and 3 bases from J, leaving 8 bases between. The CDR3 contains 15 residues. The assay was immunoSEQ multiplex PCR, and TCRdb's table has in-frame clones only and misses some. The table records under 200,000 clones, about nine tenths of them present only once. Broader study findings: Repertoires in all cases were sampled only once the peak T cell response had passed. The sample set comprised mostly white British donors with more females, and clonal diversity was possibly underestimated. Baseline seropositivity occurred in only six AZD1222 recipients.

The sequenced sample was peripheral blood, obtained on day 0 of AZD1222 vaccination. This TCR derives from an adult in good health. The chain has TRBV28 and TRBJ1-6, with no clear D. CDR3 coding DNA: TGTGCCAGCAGTTTAAAGGGCTTCTATAATTCACCCCTCCACTTT. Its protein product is CASSLKGFYNSPLHF.